This TCR beta chain is drawn from a study of spatial heterogeneity in lung cancer. In the study overall: Untreated early-stage non-small cell lung cancer patients, 72 in total, were the donors. The authors sequenced available follow-up PBMC samples, taken a median of roughly 26 months after resection.

The sample's time point: blood at routine non-recurrence follow-up after resection. Tumor, nontumor lung or frozen PBMC supplied whole RNA, sequenced without sorting. One entry per CDR3 protein, called by TCRdb with MiXCR from the 5' RACE reads. Here the sample spans nearly 95,000 distinct CDR3 sequences, roughly 19% being singletons. About this clonotype itself: Its target is unknown.

The V segment lost 8 bases and the J segment 7 bases; nucleotides outside the gene matches: 13. The CDR3 is 14 residues long. Study observations and caveats: TCRs found ubiquitously expanded in tumor appeared in blood more at resection than at follow-up.

The clonotype comes from a male donor with early-stage non-small cell lung cancer. This sample comprised PBMCs, obtained at follow-up. The chain combines TRBV12-3 or TRBV12-4 with TRBJ1-1; 7 nucleotides line up with TRBD1. CDR3 nucleotides: TGTGCCAGCCTCCTAGTCGGGGACAGAAATGAAGCTTTCTTT. Translation gives CASLLVGDRNEAFF.